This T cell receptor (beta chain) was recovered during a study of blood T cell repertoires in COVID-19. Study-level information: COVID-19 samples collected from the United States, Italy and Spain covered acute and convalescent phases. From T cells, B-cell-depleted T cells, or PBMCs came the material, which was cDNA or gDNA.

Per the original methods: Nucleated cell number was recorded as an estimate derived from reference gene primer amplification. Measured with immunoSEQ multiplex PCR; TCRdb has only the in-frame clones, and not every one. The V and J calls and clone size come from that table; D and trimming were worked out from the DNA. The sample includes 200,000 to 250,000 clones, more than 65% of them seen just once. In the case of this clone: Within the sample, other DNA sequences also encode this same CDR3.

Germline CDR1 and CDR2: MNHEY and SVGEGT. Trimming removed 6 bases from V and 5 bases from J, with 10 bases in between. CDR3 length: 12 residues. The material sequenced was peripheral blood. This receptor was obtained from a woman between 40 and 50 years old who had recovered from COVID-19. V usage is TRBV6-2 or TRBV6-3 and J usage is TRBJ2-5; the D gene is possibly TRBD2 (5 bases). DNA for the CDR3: TGTGCCAGCAGCCACCGAGGGGAGACCCAGTACTTC. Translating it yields CASSHRGETQYF.